The entry that follows covers one T cell receptor beta chain sequence. Its antigen is still unknown. This CDR3 is 16 amino acids long. Germline assignment: CDR1 SGHRS and CDR2 YFSETQ. Between the trimmed V and J ends, which lost 7 bases and 0 bases, there was a span of 14 bases. This specimen belongs to a study of blood T cells in healthy people across ages. Findings and limits, study-wide: Observed TCR beta diversity per million T cells went down as age went up. This fall followed a roughly linear course with age.

A J-beta primer mix and a sample-barcoded 5' primer were used in a second PCR of roughly 7 to 12 cycles. One entry per CDR3 protein results from TCRdb running MiXCR on the 5' RACE reads. The repertoire holds 1.5 million to 2 million distinct CDR3 sequences, with roughly 30% as singletons. The specimen sequenced was blood. The sequence was collected from a woman in her twenties or thirties in good health. The V call is TRBV5-1, the J call TRBJ2-6; D remains ambiguous. DNA of the CDR3: TGCGCCAGCTATTCATCAGGCTTCTCTGGGGCCAACGTCCTGACTTTC. Translated: CASYSSGFSGANVLTF.